This T cell receptor (beta chain) was observed in a study of human T cells and chemical hapten exposure. Individual cDNA molecules (in the library) carried attached unique molecular identifiers. TCRdb analysed the RACE reads with MiXCR anew, one entry per CDR3 protein. The sample shows approximately 110,000 distinct CDR3 sequences, roughly 11% of them seen only once. As to time point: patch test 1, 2 weeks after DPC sensitization. As to treatment: therapeutic diphenylcyclopropenone sensitization with weekly scalp DPC. Many counts were recorded for this clonotype. The CDR3 has 14 residues. Trimming removed 5 bases from V and 0 bases from J; junction bases left unmatched: 4. Per germline, CDR1 ENHRY and CDR2 SYGVKD.

The sequence derives from a woman aged 35 to 49 with alopecia areata. Some clones in this sample may be carry-over from other donors' samples. This chain joins TRBV10-3 and TRBJ2-7, with TRBD1 matching over 7 bases. This specimen was whole blood, taken in connection with sensitization to the hapten diphenylcyclopropenone (DPC). This CDR3 reads CAISLDRSSYEQYF. CDR3 DNA: TGTGCCATCAGTCTGGACAGGTCCTCCTACGAGCAGTACTTC.